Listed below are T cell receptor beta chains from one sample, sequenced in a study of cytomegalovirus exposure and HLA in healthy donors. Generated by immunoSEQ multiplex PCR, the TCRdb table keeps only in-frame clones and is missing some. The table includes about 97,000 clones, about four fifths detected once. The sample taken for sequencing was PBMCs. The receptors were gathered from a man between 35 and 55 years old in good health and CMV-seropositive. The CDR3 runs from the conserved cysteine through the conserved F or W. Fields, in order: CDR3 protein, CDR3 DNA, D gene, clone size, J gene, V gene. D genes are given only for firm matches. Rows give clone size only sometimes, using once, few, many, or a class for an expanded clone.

CASSVAPGMNTEAFF,TGTGCCAGCAGCGTAGCCCCAGGCATGAACACTGAAGCTTTCTTT,.,.,TRBJ1-1,TRBV9
CASRSLATNEKLFF,TGTGCCAGCAGGAGTCTTGCAACTAATGAAAAACTGTTTTTT,.,.,TRBJ1-4,TRBV28
CASSSLRQGQETQYF,TGTGCCAGCAGTTCCCTCCGACAGGGCCAAGAGACCCAGTACTTC,TRBD1,.,TRBJ2-5,TRBV27
CASSSIAGGQETQYF,TGTGCCAGCAGCTCCATAGCGGGGGGGCAAGAGACCCAGTACTTC,TRBD2,few,TRBJ2-5,TRBV13
CASSLVGADTGNTIYF,TGCGCCAGCAGCTTGGTGGGGGCGGACACTGGAAACACCATATATTTT,.,.,TRBJ1-3,TRBV5-1
CASRKWGDTDTQYF,TGTGCCAGCAGAAAGTGGGGGGACACAGATACGCAGTATTTT,.,.,TRBJ2-3,TRBV6-5
CASSLTSGGADTLGTQYF,TGTGCCAGCAGTCTGACTAGCGGGGGGGCGGACACATTGGGTACGCAGTATTTT,TRBD2,.,TRBJ2-3,TRBV7-9
CASSHGTGGQYEQYF,TGCGCCAGCAGCCATGGGACAGGGGGCCAATACGAGCAGTACTTC,TRBD1,.,TRBJ2-7,TRBV4-1
CASSRSTDTALYEQYF,TGCGCCAGCAGCCGTTCTACGGACACAGCCCTCTACGAGCAGTACTTC,.,.,TRBJ2-7,TRBV4-1
CASRTSGGYEQYF,TGTGCCAGCAGGACTAGCGGAGGGTACGAGCAGTACTTC,TRBD2,.,TRBJ2-7,TRBV28
CASSQVLTGAGNTIYF,TGCGCCAGCAGCCAAGTACTGACAGGGGCTGGAAACACCATATATTTT,TRBD1,.,TRBJ1-3,TRBV4-1
CASSPQGTVPEQFF,TGTGCCAGCTCACCACAGGGGACAGTGCCTGAGCAGTTCTTC,TRBD1,.,TRBJ2-1,TRBV18
CASSRAGEYGYTF,TGTGCCAGCAGCAGAGCAGGTGAATATGGCTACACCTTC,.,.,TRBJ1-2,TRBV28
CASSLWSNNSPLHF,TGTGCCAGCAGTTTATGGAGTAATAATTCACCCCTCCACTTT,.,.,TRBJ1-6,TRBV27
CASSAGTGTYEQYF,TGTGCCAGCTCAGCCGGGACAGGGACCTACGAGCAGTACTTC,TRBD1,.,TRBJ2-7,TRBV18
CASSKTGAKNIQYF,TGTGCCAGCAGCAAGACGGGGGCCAAAAACATTCAGTACTTC,.,.,TRBJ2-4,TRBV5-6
CASSSLGSAGEKLFF,TGTGCCAGCAGTTCCCTAGGATCAGCGGGAGAAAAACTGTTTTTT,.,.,TRBJ1-4,TRBV6-6
CASSDPGQGNEKLFF,TGCGCCAGCAGTGATCCGGGACAGGGGAATGAAAAACTGTTTTTT,TRBD1,.,TRBJ1-4,TRBV10-1
CAAQEGKGQGLEETQYF,TGTGCCGCCCAAGAAGGGAAGGGACAGGGGCTGGAAGAGACCCAGTACTTC,TRBD1,.,TRBJ2-5,TRBV10-3
CASNGQGAINEKLFF,TGTGCCAGCAATGGTCAGGGGGCGATAAATGAAAAACTGTTTTTT,TRBD1,.,TRBJ1-4,TRBV2
CASSLDREVEQYF,TGTGCCAGTAGTCTCGACAGGGAAGTCGAGCAGTACTTC,TRBD1,.,TRBJ2-7,TRBV19
CASSPIDRVGANGLTF,TGCGCCAGCAGCCCAATCGACAGGGTCGGGGCCAACGGCCTGACTTTC,TRBD1,few,TRBJ2-6,TRBV4-1
CASARSGANGLTF,TGTGCCAGCGCCCGCTCTGGGGCCAACGGCCTGACTTTC,.,.,TRBJ2-6,TRBV5-4
CASSPTGTGAYNEQFF,TGTGCCAGTAGTCCGACCGGGACAGGGGCCTACAATGAGCAGTTCTTC,TRBD1,.,TRBJ2-1,TRBV19
CASSQDGTSGGNWDTQYF,TGCGCCAGCAGCCAAGATGGGACTAGCGGGGGAAATTGGGATACGCAGTATTTT,TRBD2,.,TRBJ2-3,TRBV4-1
CASSLMGGPNQPQHF,TGTGCCAGCAGCTTGATGGGAGGCCCCAATCAGCCCCAGCATTTT,.,.,TRBJ1-5,TRBV5-6
CASSSRLTGNTIYF,TGTGCCAGCAGCTCAAGACTGACTGGAAACACCATATATTTT,.,.,TRBJ1-3,TRBV7-2
CASKFRESVDTQYF,TGTGCCAGCAAATTCCGGGAGTCTGTAGATACGCAGTATTTT,.,.,TRBJ2-3,TRBV6-5
CASSPSRGWPGELFF,TGTGCCAGCAGTCCAAGCAGGGGGTGGCCCGGGGAGCTGTTTTTT,TRBD1,.,TRBJ2-2,TRBV7-3
CASSTGRLAVSSYNEQFF,TGTGCCAGCAGCACCGGGCGTCTAGCGGTTAGCTCCTACAATGAGCAGTTCTTC,TRBD2,.,TRBJ2-1,TRBV16
CASSIAGGKGMQAGELFF,TGTGCCAGTAGTATTGCAGGTGGTAAGGGGATGCAGGCCGGGGAGCTGTTTTTT,.,.,TRBJ2-2,TRBV19
CATTGGNQPQHF,TGCGCCACAACAGGGGGCAATCAGCCCCAGCATTTT,TRBD1,.,TRBJ1-5,TRBV10-2
CAIGRGQSEAFF,TGTGCCATCGGCAGGGGGCAATCTGAAGCTTTCTTT,TRBD1,few,TRBJ1-1,TRBV6-6
CASSSGTLTSTDTQYF,TGTGCCAGCAGTTCCGGGACACTTACCAGCACAGATACGCAGTATTTT,.,.,TRBJ2-3,TRBV6-5
CASSASSGTGNTEAFF,TGTGCCAGCAGCGCGTCATCCGGGACAGGGAACACTGAAGCTTTCTTT,TRBD1,once,TRBJ1-1,TRBV7-9
CASSPADLWTVNTGELFF,TGTGCCAGCAGTCCCGCGGATCTTTGGACAGTCAACACCGGGGAGCTGTTTTTT,.,.,TRBJ2-2,TRBV28
CASSELKAGLTGELFF,TGTGCCAGCAGTGAACTCAAAGCGGGCCTCACCGGGGAGCTGTTTTTT,.,.,TRBJ2-2,TRBV2
CASSSPRSYNSPLHF,TGTGCCAGCAGTTCCCCCCGGTCCTATAATTCACCCCTCCACTTT,.,.,TRBJ1-6,TRBV28
CASSLAYRGNEKLFF,TGTGCCAGCAGCTTAGCGTACAGGGGAAATGAAAAACTGTTTTTT,TRBD1,once,TRBJ1-4,TRBV7-8